This entry features one T cell receptor (beta chain) sequence. These data originate in a study of blood T cell repertoires in COVID-19. This CDR3 is built from 18 residues. The data were produced by immunoSEQ multiplex PCR, yet TCRdb's version contains in-frame clones alone and is incomplete. The sample lists 140,000 to 150,000 clones, 80% to 90% occurring once. This receptor was obtained from a man aged 55 to 70 with active or convalescent COVID-19. Input material: peripheral blood. This chain links TRBV21-1 with TRBJ1-3. TRBV21-1 is a pseudogene segment. CDR3 DNA sequence: TGTGCCAGCGGGTTATCGATGCAGGTAGGGAGCTCTGGAAACACCATATATTTT. It codes for CASGLSMQVGSSGNTIYF.